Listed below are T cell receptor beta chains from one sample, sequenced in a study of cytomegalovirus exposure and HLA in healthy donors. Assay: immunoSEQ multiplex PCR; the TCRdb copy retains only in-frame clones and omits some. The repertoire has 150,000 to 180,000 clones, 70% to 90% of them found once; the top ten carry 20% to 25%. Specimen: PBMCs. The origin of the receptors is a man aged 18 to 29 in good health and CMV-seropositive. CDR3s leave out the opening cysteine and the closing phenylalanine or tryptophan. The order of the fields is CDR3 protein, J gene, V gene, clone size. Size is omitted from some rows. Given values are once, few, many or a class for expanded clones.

CDR3: ASRWTGGNTEAF
J: TRBJ1-1
V: TRBV2
size: NA

CDR3: ASSSAGRPNTEAF
J: TRBJ1-1
V: TRBV11-2
size: NA

CDR3: ASRATSGGLDTGELF
J: TRBJ2-2
V: TRBV5-1
size: NA

CDR3: ASSDSPSGGTDTQY
J: TRBJ2-3
V: TRBV6-4
size: few

CDR3: ASSQDGTAGNTIY
J: TRBJ1-3
V: TRBV4-1
size: NA

CDR3: ASSLDRGYGYT
J: TRBJ1-2
V: TRBV28
size: NA

CDR3: ASSQGGGRAPRRTEAF
J: TRBJ1-1
V: TRBV4-1
size: once

CDR3: ASSQEGLGQGYNEQF
J: TRBJ2-1
V: TRBV4-3
size: NA

CDR3: ASSQAVNPYNSGNTIY
J: TRBJ1-3
V: TRBV4-1
size: NA

CDR3: ASSEAEEGSDTQY
J: TRBJ2-3
V: TRBV6-1
size: NA

CDR3: ASSPDTRYGYT
J: TRBJ1-2
V: TRBV5-8
size: NA

CDR3: ASSEGQNQPQH
J: TRBJ1-5
V: TRBV6-1
size: NA

CDR3: ASSLYGHLNTEAF
J: TRBJ1-1
V: TRBV7-2
size: NA

CDR3: SAYDRTRTH
J: TRBJ2-5
V: TRBV20-1
size: NA

CDR3: ASSLNGRGYEQY
J: TRBJ2-7
V: TRBV7-2
size: NA

CDR3: ATSRESAGYGYT
J: TRBJ1-2
V: TRBV15
size: NA

CDR3: SVGLAGRTYNEQF
J: TRBJ2-1
V: TRBV29-1
size: NA

CDR3: ASNHPGTGNQPQH
J: TRBJ1-5
V: TRBV28
size: NA

CDR3: ASSEAGTGDYEQY
J: TRBJ2-7
V: TRBV6-1
size: NA

CDR3: ASSLGTAGYT
J: TRBJ1-2
V: TRBV19
size: NA

CDR3: ASCQASGRAGKTQY
J: TRBJ2-5
V: TRBV27
size: NA

CDR3: ASPGPHGQGEQY
J: TRBJ2-7
V: TRBV13
size: NA

CDR3: ASSFSNEQF
J: TRBJ2-1
V: TRBV5-8
size: NA

CDR3: ASSYRLAGTDTQY
J: TRBJ2-3
V: TRBV6-5
size: NA

CDR3: ASSPGQTYNEQF
J: TRBJ2-1
V: TRBV7-9
size: NA

CDR3: ASSLLTGRTY
J: TRBJ2-5
V: TRBV11-1
size: few

CDR3: ASSLGLAGGSSYNEQF
J: TRBJ2-1
V: TRBV7-7
size: NA

CDR3: ASNAVRQPQH
J: TRBJ1-5
V: TRBV6-1
size: NA

CDR3: SVDEGAF
J: TRBJ1-1
V: TRBV29-1
size: NA

CDR3: ASSQYNSQETQY
J: TRBJ2-5
V: TRBV4-1
size: NA

CDR3: ASTRDSRSYEQY
J: TRBJ2-7
V: TRBV6-1
size: NA

CDR3: ASGRGQLDTEAF
J: TRBJ1-1
V: TRBV12-5
size: NA

CDR3: ASTPLRGRDGNTIY
J: TRBJ1-3
V: TRBV19
size: NA

CDR3: ASSGDRGQKLF
J: TRBJ1-4
V: TRBV7-9
size: NA

CDR3: ASSFRQGSMNTEAF
J: TRBJ1-1
V: TRBV27
size: once

CDR3: ASSLKSGAFANTGELF
J: TRBJ2-2
V: TRBV5-4
size: NA

CDR3: ASSPGNTEAF
J: TRBJ1-1
V: TRBV4-3
size: few

CDR3: ASSTGTSGSNEQF
J: TRBJ2-1
V: TRBV6-1
size: NA

CDR3: ASRTRGGATDTQY
J: TRBJ2-3
V: TRBV6-5
size: once

CDR3: ASSLGGTANTEAF
J: TRBJ1-1
V: TRBV6-6
size: NA

CDR3: ASSLSGTTNEQY
J: TRBJ2-7
V: TRBV7-9
size: NA

CDR3: ASSYFGIQDEKLF
J: TRBJ1-4
V: TRBV6-5
size: NA